This T cell receptor (beta chain) stems from a study of blood T cell repertoires in COVID-19. Study as a whole: Samples of COVID-19 (acute and convalescent) were obtained from the United States, Italy and Spain. Nucleic acid was either cDNA or gDNA, and it came from T cells, B-cell-depleted T cells, or PBMCs.

J lost 1 base, V lost 3 bases, and 14 bases had no gene match. The CDR3 consists of 18 residues. Germline CDR1 reads LNHDA; CDR2 reads SQIVND (reference sequence). As originally analysed: From reference gene primer amplification, estimates of nucleated cell counts were derived. Only in-frame clones appear in the TCRdb table, and some are missing; sequencing was by immunoSEQ multiplex PCR. That table is the source of V, J and clone size, and D and trimming were worked out from the DNA. The sample carries roughly 140,000 clones, about 86% recorded once. The chain carries TRBV19 and TRBJ2-5, with 7 positions matching TRBD1. The sequenced sample consisted of peripheral blood. This TCR came from a human donor in a cohort sampled during active COVID-19. CDR3 in DNA: TGTGCCAGTAGTATCTCAATCTTGACCGGGACAGCCCAAGAGACCCAGTACTTC. Residues: CASSISILTGTAQETQYF.